This is a list of T cell receptor beta chains from one sample in a study of blood T cells in healthy people across ages. TCRdb recomputed calls from the 5' RACE reads with MiXCR, one row per CDR3 protein. The sample has more than 900,000 distinct CDR3 sequences, under 30% seen once; the top ten hold approximately 0.75%. The data were also submitted as part of a second study, on T cells of mothers and their children.

What was sequenced was blood. All receptors derive from a girl aged 2 to 9 in good health. CDR3s include the opening cysteine and the closing phenylalanine or tryptophan. The D gene is left open where the match is weak. Clone size appears in some rows only: once, few, many, or a class for an expanded clone.

D gene: TRBD1
V gene: TRBV7-9
clone size: NA
J gene: TRBJ1-2
CDR3 protein: CASSYPGGAYGYTF
CDR3 DNA: TGTGCCAGCAGTTATCCAGGGGGCGCTTATGGCTACACCTTC

D gene: TRBD1
V gene: TRBV5-1
clone size: many
J gene: TRBJ1-1
CDR3 protein: CASSLGDRTNTEAFF
CDR3 DNA: TGCGCCAGCAGCTTGGGGGACAGGACCAACACTGAAGCTTTCTTT

D gene: NA
V gene: TRBV29-1
clone size: NA
J gene: TRBJ2-7
CDR3 protein: CSVVGTITYEQYF
CDR3 DNA: TGCAGCGTTGTGGGAACCATTACCTACGAGCAGTACTTC

D gene: NA
V gene: TRBV6-5
clone size: NA
J gene: TRBJ1-4
CDR3 protein: CASSYSPKGEKLFF
CDR3 DNA: TGTGCCAGCAGTTACTCGCCGAAGGGGGAAAAACTGTTTTTT

D gene: NA
V gene: TRBV7-9
clone size: few
J gene: TRBJ2-5
CDR3 protein: CASSFLWAGESGETQYF
CDR3 DNA: TGTGCCAGCAGCTTCTTGTGGGCAGGGGAGTCGGGGGAGACCCAGTACTTC

D gene: TRBD1
V gene: TRBV11-2
clone size: NA
J gene: TRBJ2-7
CDR3 protein: CASSLSSGQGFEQYF
CDR3 DNA: TGTGCCAGCAGCCTAAGTTCTGGACAGGGGTTCGAGCAGTACTTC

D gene: TRBD2
V gene: TRBV29-1
clone size: NA
J gene: TRBJ2-5
CDR3 protein: CSVGTLAGGPGETQYF
CDR3 DNA: TGCAGCGTTGGAACTCTAGCGGGAGGGCCGGGGGAGACCCAGTACTTC

D gene: NA
V gene: TRBV7-9
clone size: NA
J gene: TRBJ1-2
CDR3 protein: CASSLISEAGYTF
CDR3 DNA: TGTGCCAGCAGCTTAATATCAGAGGCTGGCTACACCTTC

D gene: NA
V gene: TRBV3-1
clone size: NA
J gene: TRBJ2-4
CDR3 protein: CASSQGVFGAKNIQYF
CDR3 DNA: TGTGCCAGCAGCCAAGGGGTTTTCGGGGCGAAAAACATTCAGTACTTC

D gene: TRBD1
V gene: TRBV10-3
clone size: NA
J gene: TRBJ1-6
CDR3 protein: CAINGQENSPLHF
CDR3 DNA: TGTGCCATCAACGGACAGGAAAATTCACCCCTCCACTTT

D gene: NA
V gene: TRBV14
clone size: NA
J gene: TRBJ2-2
CDR3 protein: CASSQFRSGILTGELFF
CDR3 DNA: TGTGCCAGCAGCCAATTTCGGAGTGGGATCCTCACCGGGGAGCTGTTTTTT

D gene: NA
V gene: TRBV27
clone size: NA
J gene: TRBJ2-6
CDR3 protein: CASSLMGAGANVLTF
CDR3 DNA: TGTGCCAGCAGTTTAATGGGGGCTGGGGCCAACGTCCTGACTTTC

D gene: TRBD1
V gene: TRBV5-5
clone size: NA
J gene: TRBJ1-2
CDR3 protein: CASSLEVAGGLPGYTF
CDR3 DNA: TGTGCCAGCAGCTTGGAGGTGGCAGGGGGCCTTCCTGGCTACACCTTC

D gene: NA
V gene: TRBV20-1
clone size: NA
J gene: TRBJ2-4
CDR3 protein: CSARPAPWDAPAKNIQYF
CDR3 DNA: TGCAGTGCTAGACCGGCCCCGTGGGATGCCCCGGCCAAAAACATTCAGTACTTC

D gene: TRBD2
V gene: TRBV7-2
clone size: NA
J gene: TRBJ2-1
CDR3 protein: CASRPYIAGAYNEQFF
CDR3 DNA: TGTGCCAGCAGACCTTATATAGCGGGGGCCTACAATGAGCAGTTCTTC